This entry lists 3 T cell receptor beta chains sequenced from one sample in a study of beta chain features in type 1 diabetes. Their antigens are not known. Whole-study results and caveats: Type 1 diabetes patients had moderately but significantly shorter TCRB CDR3s in all four CD4+ subsets.

Sequencing targeted expressed TCRB transcripts, as all isolated RNA had been reverse transcribed. TCRdb's table, derived via immunoSEQ multiplex PCR, lists solely in-frame clones and lacks some. The sample has about 150,000 clones; approximately 8.4% are singletons. Sequenced input: central memory CD4+ T cells from blood. These receptors were taken from a young man with type 1 diabetes.

This clone came up many times. The chain links TRBV7-2 to TRBJ1-4; TRBD1 aligns across 7 bases. The CDR3 is 17 amino acids. The V gene end was trimmed by 1 base and the J gene end by 4 bases; junction bases not matched to a gene: 9. The V gene's germline CDR1 is SGHTA and CDR2 FQGNSA. The CDR3 reads CASSLVPTGSYNEKLFF. Written as DNA, the CDR3 is TGTGCCAGCAGCTTAGTTCCGACAGGGTCATATAATGAAAAACTGTTTTTT.

This clone came up a few times. This rearrangement joins TRBV5-1 to TRBJ2-3; TRBD1 might be the D (6 bases). This CDR3 is built from 15 residues. V was pared by 2 bases and J by 0 bases, with 10 bases between. CDR1 is SGHRS, CDR2 YFSETQ, per germline. CDR3 region: CASSFRQESTDTQYF. CDR3 DNA: TGCGCCAGCAGCTTTAGACAGGAAAGCACAGATACGCAGTATTTT.

This clone came up a few times. The chain joins TRBV30 to TRBJ2-7; 7 bases are shared with TRBD1. V lost 2 bases and J lost 3; bases outside the gene matches: 4. The V gene's germline CDR1 is GTSNPN and CDR2 SVGIG (reference sequence). CDR3 length: 13 residues. CDR3 region: CAWSSGQRYEQYF. The CDR3, as DNA: TGTGCCTGGAGTTCGGGACAGCGCTACGAGCAGTACTTC.